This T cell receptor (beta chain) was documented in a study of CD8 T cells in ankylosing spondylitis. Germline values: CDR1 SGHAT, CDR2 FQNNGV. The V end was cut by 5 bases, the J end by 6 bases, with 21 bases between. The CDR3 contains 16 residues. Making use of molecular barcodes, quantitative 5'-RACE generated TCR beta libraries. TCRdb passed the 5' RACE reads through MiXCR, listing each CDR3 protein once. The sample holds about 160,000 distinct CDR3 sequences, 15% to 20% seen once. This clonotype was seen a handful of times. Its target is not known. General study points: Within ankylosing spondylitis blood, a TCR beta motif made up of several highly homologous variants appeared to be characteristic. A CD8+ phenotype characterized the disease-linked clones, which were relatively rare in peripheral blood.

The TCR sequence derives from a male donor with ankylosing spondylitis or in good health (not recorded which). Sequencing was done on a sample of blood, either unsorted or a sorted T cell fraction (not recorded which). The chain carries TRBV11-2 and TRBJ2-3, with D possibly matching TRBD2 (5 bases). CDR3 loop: CASSATTGNSRDTQYF. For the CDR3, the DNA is TGTGCCAGCAGCGCAACCACCGGGAACAGCCGGGATACGCAGTATTTT.